This T cell receptor beta chain came from a study of CXCR3-negative and CXCR3-positive naive CD8 T cells. General study findings and limits: For CXCR3-positive naive cells, TRB CDR3s were more hydrophobic than those of CXCR3-negative naive cells.

Concerning this clonotype: Its antigen is still unknown.

The CDR3 covers 15 residues. The authors made the TRB cDNA libraries by 5' RACE using UMI labels. TCRdb re-called the 5' RACE reads; every CDR3 protein appears as one record, without DNA. Across about 98,000 distinct CDR3 sequences, the top ten clones capture approximately 0.99% of the sample. The sample consisted of naive CXCR3+ CD8+ T cells from blood. As to subset: CD45RO-CCR7+CD27+CD95- naive CD8+ T cells expressing CXCR3 (TNR3+). The chain combines TRBV12-3 or TRBV12-4 with TRBJ1-2; TCRdb calls TRBD1, which cannot be checked without DNA. This sequence was found in a human donor in good health. Some clones in this sample may be carry-over from other donors' samples. This CDR3 is CASSPRDRGSYGYTF.